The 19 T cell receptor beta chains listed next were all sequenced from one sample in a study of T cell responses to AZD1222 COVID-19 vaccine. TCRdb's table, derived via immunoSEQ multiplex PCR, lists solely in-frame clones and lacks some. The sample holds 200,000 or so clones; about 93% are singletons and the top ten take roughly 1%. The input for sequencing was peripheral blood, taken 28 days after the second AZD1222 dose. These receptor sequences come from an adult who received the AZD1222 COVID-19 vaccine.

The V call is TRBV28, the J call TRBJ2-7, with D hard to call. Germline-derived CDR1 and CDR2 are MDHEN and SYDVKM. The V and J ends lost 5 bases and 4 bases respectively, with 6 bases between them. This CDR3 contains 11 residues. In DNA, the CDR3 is TGTGCCAGCAGTCTAAAGTACGAGCAGTACTTC. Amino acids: CASSLKYEQYF.

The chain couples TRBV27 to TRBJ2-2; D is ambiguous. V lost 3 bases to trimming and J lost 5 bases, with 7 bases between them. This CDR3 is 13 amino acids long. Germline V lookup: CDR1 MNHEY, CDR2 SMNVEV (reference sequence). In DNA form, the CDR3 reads TGTGCCAGCAGTTTCCAGGAGACCGGGGAGCTGTTTTTT. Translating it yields CASSFQETGELFF.

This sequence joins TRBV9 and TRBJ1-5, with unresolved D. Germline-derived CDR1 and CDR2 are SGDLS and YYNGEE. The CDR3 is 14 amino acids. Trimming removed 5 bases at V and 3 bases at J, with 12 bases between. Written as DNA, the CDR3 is TGTGCCAGCAGTGGGGTAGGGCCCAATCAGCCCCAGCATTTT. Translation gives CASSGVGPNQPQHF.

The CDR3 spells CASSYWSGGGDEQYF. The CDR3 region has the DNA TGTGCCAGCAGTTACTGGAGCGGGGGTGGCGACGAGCAGTACTTC. This chain joins TRBV6-5 and TRBJ2-7; 8 bases line up with TRBD2. Germline V gene lookup returns CDR1 MNHEY and CDR2 SVGAGI. V lost 1 base to trimming and J lost 5 bases; unmatched junction nucleotides: 7. CDR3 length: 15 amino acids.

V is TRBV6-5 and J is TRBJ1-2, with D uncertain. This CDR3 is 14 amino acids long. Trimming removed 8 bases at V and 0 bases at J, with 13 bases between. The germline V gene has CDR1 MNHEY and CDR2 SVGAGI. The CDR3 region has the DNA TGTGCCAGCGAAACAGCCTTAGCTAACTATGGCTACACCTTC. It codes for CASETALANYGYTF.

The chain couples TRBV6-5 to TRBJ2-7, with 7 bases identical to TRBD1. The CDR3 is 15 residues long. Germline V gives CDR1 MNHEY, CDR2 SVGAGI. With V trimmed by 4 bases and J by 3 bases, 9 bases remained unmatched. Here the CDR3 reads CASSFPPGQLYEQYF. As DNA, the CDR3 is TGTGCCAGCAGTTTTCCCCCGGGACAGCTCTACGAGCAGTACTTC.

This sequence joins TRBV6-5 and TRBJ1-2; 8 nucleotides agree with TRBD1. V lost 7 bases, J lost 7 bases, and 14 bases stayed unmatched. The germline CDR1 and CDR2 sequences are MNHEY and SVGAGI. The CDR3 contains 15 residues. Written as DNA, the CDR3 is TGTGCCAGCACTTTAGAGCAGGGGGCGCGTTTTGGCTACACCTTC. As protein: CASTLEQGARFGYTF.

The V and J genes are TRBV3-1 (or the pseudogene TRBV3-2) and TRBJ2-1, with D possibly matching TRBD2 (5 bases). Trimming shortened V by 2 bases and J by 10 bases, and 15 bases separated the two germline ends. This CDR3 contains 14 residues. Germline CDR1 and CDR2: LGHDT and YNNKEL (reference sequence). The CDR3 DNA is TGTGCCAGCAGCCAACCCGAGCGAGGGTCCGAGCAGTTCTTC. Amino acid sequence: CASSQPERGSEQFF.

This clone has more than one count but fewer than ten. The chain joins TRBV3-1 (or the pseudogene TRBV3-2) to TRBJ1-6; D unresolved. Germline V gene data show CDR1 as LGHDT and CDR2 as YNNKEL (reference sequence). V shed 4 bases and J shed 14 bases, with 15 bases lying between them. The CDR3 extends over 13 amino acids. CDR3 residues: CASSPAAGVSLHF. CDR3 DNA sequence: TGTGCCAGCAGCCCCGCTGCCGGGGTCTCCCTCCACTTT.

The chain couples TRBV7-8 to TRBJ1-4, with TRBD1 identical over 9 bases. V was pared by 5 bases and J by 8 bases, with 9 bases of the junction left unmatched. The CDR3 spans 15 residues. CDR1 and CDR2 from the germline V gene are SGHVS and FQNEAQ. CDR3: CASSQAGTGREKLFF. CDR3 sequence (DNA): TGTGCCAGCAGCCAGGCCGGGACAGGGAGAGAAAAACTGTTTTTT. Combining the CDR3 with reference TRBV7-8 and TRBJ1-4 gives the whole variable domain GAGVSQSPRYKVAKRGQDVALRCDPISGHVSLFWYQQALGQGPEFLTYFQNEAQLDKSGLPSDRFFAERPEGSVSTLKIQRTQQEDSAVYLCASSQAGTGREKLFFGSGTQLSVL.

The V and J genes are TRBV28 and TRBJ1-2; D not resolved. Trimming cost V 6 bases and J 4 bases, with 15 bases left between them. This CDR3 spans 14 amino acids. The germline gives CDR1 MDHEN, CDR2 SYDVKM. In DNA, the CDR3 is TGTGCCAGCAGCCGCGGAGGGAGCCTCTATGGCTACACCTTC. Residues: CASSRGGSLYGYTF.

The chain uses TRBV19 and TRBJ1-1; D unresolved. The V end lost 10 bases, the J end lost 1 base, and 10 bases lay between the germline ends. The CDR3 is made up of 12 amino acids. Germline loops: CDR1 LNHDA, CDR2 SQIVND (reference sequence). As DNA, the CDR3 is TGTGCCACCTCCCCCGGGAACACTGAAGCTTTCTTT. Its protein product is CATSPGNTEAFF.

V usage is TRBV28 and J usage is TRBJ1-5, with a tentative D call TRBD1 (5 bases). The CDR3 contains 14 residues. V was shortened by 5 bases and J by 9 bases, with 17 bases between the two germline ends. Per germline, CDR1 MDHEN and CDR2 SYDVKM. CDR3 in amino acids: CASSPGGGKVPQHF. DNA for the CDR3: TGTGCCAGCAGTCCCGGGGGAGGGAAGGTGCCCCAGCATTTT. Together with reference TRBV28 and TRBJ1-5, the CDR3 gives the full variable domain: DVKVTQSSRYLVKRTGEKVFLECVQDMDHENMFWYRQDPGLGLRLIYFSYDVKMKEKGDIPEGYSVSREKKERFSLILESASTNQTSMYLCASSPGGGKVPQHFGDGTRLSIL.

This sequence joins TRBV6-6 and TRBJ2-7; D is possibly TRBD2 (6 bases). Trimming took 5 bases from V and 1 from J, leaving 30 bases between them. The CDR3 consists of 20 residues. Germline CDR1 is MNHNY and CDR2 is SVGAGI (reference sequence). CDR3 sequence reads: CASSRSLPRLHGTHSYEQYF. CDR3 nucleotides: TGTGCCAGCAGTCGATCCCTCCCGCGGTTGCACGGGACTCATTCCTACGAGCAGTACTTC.

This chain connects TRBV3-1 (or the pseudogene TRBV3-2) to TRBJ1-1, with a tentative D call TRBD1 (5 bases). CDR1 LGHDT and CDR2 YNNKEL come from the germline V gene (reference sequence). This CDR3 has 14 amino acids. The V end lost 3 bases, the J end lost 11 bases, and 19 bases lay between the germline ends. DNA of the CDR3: TGTGCCAGCAGCCAGGTGGCCTACGACAGTAGGGCTTTCTTT. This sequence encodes CASSQVAYDSRAFF.

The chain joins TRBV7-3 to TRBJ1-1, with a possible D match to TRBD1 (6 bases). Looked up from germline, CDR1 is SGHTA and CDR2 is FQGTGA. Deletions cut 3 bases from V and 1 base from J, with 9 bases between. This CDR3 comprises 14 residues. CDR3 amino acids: CASSLGGENTEAFF. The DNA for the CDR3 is TGTGCCAGCAGCTTGGGGGGCGAGAACACTGAAGCTTTCTTT.

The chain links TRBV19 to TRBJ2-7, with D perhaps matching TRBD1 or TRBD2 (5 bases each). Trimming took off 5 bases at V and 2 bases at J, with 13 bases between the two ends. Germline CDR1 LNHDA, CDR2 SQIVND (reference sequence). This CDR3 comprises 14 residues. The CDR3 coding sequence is TGTGCCAGTAGTTCCCAGACAGCGGCCTACGAGCAGTACTTC. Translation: CASSSQTAAYEQYF.

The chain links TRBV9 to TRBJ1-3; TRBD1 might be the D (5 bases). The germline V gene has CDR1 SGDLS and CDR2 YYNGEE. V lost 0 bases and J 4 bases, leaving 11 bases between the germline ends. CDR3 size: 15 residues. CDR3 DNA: TGTGCCAGCAGCGTAGTTTCAGGGCCCGGAAACACCATATATTTT. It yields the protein CASSVVSGPGNTIYF.

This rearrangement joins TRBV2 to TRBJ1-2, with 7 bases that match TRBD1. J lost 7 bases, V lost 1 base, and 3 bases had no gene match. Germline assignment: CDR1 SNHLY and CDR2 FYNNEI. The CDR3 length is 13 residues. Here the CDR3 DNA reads TGTGCCAGCAGTGAAGACAGGGGTGGTGGCTACACCTTC. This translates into CASSEDRGGGYTF.